The T cell receptor beta chain under discussion was sequenced for a study of shared clonotypes between healthy human individuals (dated by TCRdb to the early 2020s). Concerning the study at large: The cohort comprised a couple of women and a few men aged 18 to 49 years. Per donor, leukapheresis produced somewhere between about 0.85 and 9.5 billion PBMCs. For each donor, three plates each were used for CD4 naive and CD4 memory, two plates were used for CD8 naive, and one plate was used for CD8 memory. Different laboratories and diverse techniques were used to prepare libraries and sequence TCR repertoires, to increase sequencing depth and limit assay-specific biases. Blood TCR repertoires of several healthy adults were deeply sequenced to estimate repertoire size and the extent of clonotype sharing between individuals. Paper-wide results and their limitations: Across a handful of donors, about 5% of naive CD4, around 3.3% of naive CD8, around 2.1% of memory CD4, and roughly 0.4% of memory CD8 clonotypes were shared. Rarefaction of sorted-subset datasets indicated incomplete sequencing despite the large sequencing depth. Estimated clonotype richness was generally larger for naive than for memory subsets. Based on pairwise subsampling, the degree of clonotype sharing among donors was expected to be affected by sequencing depth. Because the study included a small number of donors, the genetic and exposure-history diversity represented was limited. Compared with non-shared clonotypes, clonotypes shared by all four sorted-subset donors had higher generation probabilities. Sampling was restricted to blood, and TCR repertoires in tissue are likely to differ from TCR repertoires in blood.

A note on this clone: What this receptor recognizes is not known. Base qualities are missing; no much larger clone stands one base away.

Using the deep immunoSEQ assay, TCR CDR3 regions were amplified from genomic DNA by multiplex PCR. For each cell subset, the extracted genomic DNA was distributed evenly across all wells of several immunoSEQ 96-well plates, and each plate served as one replicate. For sorted subsets, each replicate PCR was loaded with roughly 0.2 ug genomic DNA, equivalent to 25,000 to 30,000 T cell genomes. Purified libraries were quantified with a Qubit 3.0 fluorometer, sized on a Bioanalyzer 2100, and re-quantified with the KAPA Library Quantification kit. A separate single-read 150-cycle Illumina NextSeq 550 flow cell was used to sequence each immunoSEQ 96-well plate. From the authors' description of their analysis: The immunoSEQ output contained only junctional sequences without quality scores, so filtering could not match that applied to full-length reads. Sequences were annotated with PyIR, a Python wrapper for IgBLAST v1.9, using IMGT germline references to assign V/J genes and CDR3. Reads with weak V/J assignments (E-value above 1e-6), missing CDR3, stop codons, out-of-frame junctions, or ambiguous translated residues were removed. V3J clonotypes were defined as sequences sharing the same inferred V gene, J gene, and CDR3 amino acid sequence. The percentage overlap between two repertoires was calculated by dividing the number of shared unique clonotypes by the size of the smaller repertoire. RTK rarefaction, the Chao1 estimator, and Recon v2.1 estimates of unobserved clonotypes were used to assess repertoire richness. Generation probabilities were computed with OLGA for all TCRbeta clonotypes obtained by the gDNA method from several donors. TCRdb took this table from immuneACCESS and kept in-frame rearrangements with V and J called. Such tables lack part of the clones; where checked against another copy, unresolved V genes explain under half of the gap, and the rest is unexplained. V and J calls and clone size are given by that table; D and trimming were obtained from the DNA. Recorded for this sample are about 2.2 million clones; just under 95% of them occurred a single time. The ten largest clonotypes hold 1.5% to 2% of the sample.

For the CD8 naive samples, CD45RO-negative cells were positively selected for CCR7, yielding a CD45RA+CCR7+ population from which TemRA cells were excluded. The donors were healthy, HIV-negative adults who had no recently reported acute infections or vaccinations. Every donor was a Caucasian adult residing in Nashville, Tennessee, USA. Blood was obtained by leukapheresis, after which PBMCs were separated by Ficoll-Histopaque density gradient centrifugation and cryopreserved in liquid nitrogen vapor phase. Analytical flow cytometry was used to check the purity and quantity of each magnetically sorted T cell population. Genomic DNA was isolated from every sorted fraction and measured by UV absorbance on a Nanodrop 2000c. At the junction V is shortened by 2 bases and J by 5 bases, with 15 bases in between. CDR1 and CDR2, looked up from the germline V gene, are MDHEN and SYDVKM. From cysteine to phenylalanine, the CDR3 is 15 amino acids long. Only CDR3 DNA remains: 45 bases, in frame from the first base.

This sequence originates from a young man in good health. Some clones in this sample may be carry-over from other donors' samples. Material for sequencing was naive CD8+ T cells from PBMCs. This specimen's cell subset or site label, per the study, means: CD45RA+CCR7+. The sequence links TRBV28 to TRBJ2-5; 6 matching bases give a weak D call of TRBD2. At the DNA level, the sequence is TGTGCCAGCAGTTTACCCCGGGAGCCGGGGGAGACCCAGTACTTC. Its translation reads: CASSLPREPGETQYF.